This is a list of T cell receptor beta chains from one sample in a study of T cell responses to AZD1222 COVID-19 vaccine. Some clones are missing from TCRdb's copy, which holds only in-frame ones; the method was immunoSEQ multiplex PCR. The table has about 140,000 clones, just under 95% seen once; the top ten hold approximately 5.4%. The sample here was peripheral blood, taken on day 0 of AZD1222 vaccination. These receptors were taken from an adult in good health. The CDR3 runs from the conserved cysteine through the conserved F or W. A D gene is named only where the DNA matches it firmly. The listing skips clone size in some rows; elsewhere it reads once, few, many or a size class.

>.|TRBJ2-1|.|TRBV28
CASSLISTLYNEQFF
TGTGCCAGCAGTTTAATATCCACCCTTTACAATGAGCAGTTCTTC
>.|TRBJ1-4|.|TRBV4-2
CASSQPQGDEKLFF
TGTGCCAGCAGCCAGCCCCAGGGAGACGAAAAACTGTTTTTT
>.|TRBJ1-6|.|TRBV29-1
CSVEDLGLLYF
TGCAGCGTTGAAGATCTCGGGCTTCTCTACTTT
>.|TRBJ2-1|.|TRBV21-1
CASSKGCGETGGQSSYNEQFF
TGTGCCAGCAGCAAAGGCTGTGGGGAGACAGGGGGCCAGAGCTCCTACAATGAGCAGTTCTTC
>.|TRBJ1-4|.|TRBV5-6
CASSLIRDEKLFF
TGTGCCAGCAGCCTTATTCGGGATGAAAAACTGTTTTTT
>.|TRBJ1-1|.|TRBV18
CASGTGTEAFF
TGTGCCAGCGGTACAGGGACTGAAGCTTTCTTT
>once|TRBJ2-7|.|TRBV4-2
CASSQGAQGRDEQYF
TGTGCCAGCAGCCAGGGGGCCCAAGGCCGGGACGAGCAGTACTTC
>.|TRBJ1-1|.|TRBV7-9
CASSLGAGARATEAFF
TGTGCCAGCAGCTTAGGAGCGGGGGCAAGGGCCACTGAAGCTTTCTTT
>.|TRBJ2-3|.|TRBV7-9
CASSSTPRTYTDTQYF
TGTGCCAGCAGCTCCACCCCCAGGACTTACACAGATACGCAGTATTTT
>.|TRBJ2-2|.|TRBV29-1
CSVESQAGELFF
TGCAGCGTTGAATCCCAGGCTGGGGAGCTGTTTTTT
>.|TRBJ2-1|TRBD2|TRBV27
CASSSSGGEQFF
TGTGCCAGCAGTTCTAGCGGGGGAGAGCAGTTCTTC
>.|TRBJ1-2|.|TRBV18
CASSLTGVQSNYGYTF
TGTGCCAGCTCACTAACGGGCGTTCAAAGTAACTATGGCTACACCTTC
>.|TRBJ1-2|.|TRBV2
CASREQGRGDGYTF
TGTGCCAGCAGGGAACAGGGCCGCGGGGATGGCTACACCTTC
>.|TRBJ1-3|.|TRBV18
CASSPGQASGNTIYF
TGTGCCAGCTCACCAGGGCAGGCCTCTGGAAACACCATATATTTT
>.|TRBJ2-1|.|TRBV28
CASRGHHYNEQFF
TGTGCCAGCAGGGGACATCACTACAATGAGCAGTTCTTC
>.|TRBJ1-2|.|TRBV4-1
CASSQDWNRRYGYTF
TGCGCCAGCAGCCAAGATTGGAACAGGCGCTATGGCTACACCTTC
>.|TRBJ2-1|.|TRBV19
CASSPGTEQFF
TGTGCCAGTAGTCCCGGGACAGAGCAGTTCTTC
>.|TRBJ2-1|TRBD2|TRBV5-1
CASSRGTSGSNEQFF
TGCGCCAGCAGCAGAGGGACTAGCGGGAGCAATGAGCAGTTCTTC
>.|TRBJ2-1|.|TRBV9
CASSVASVLFGEQFF
TGTGCCAGCAGCGTAGCTAGCGTTCTTTTCGGTGAGCAGTTCTTC
>.|TRBJ1-1|.|TRBV4-2
CASSQEVGRGHMNTEAFF
TGTGCCAGCAGCCAAGAAGTGGGCAGGGGACACATGAACACTGAAGCTTTCTTT
>.|TRBJ1-6|.|TRBV18
CASSLTGLNSPLHF
TGTGCCAGCTCATTAACGGGACTTAATTCACCCCTCCACTTT
>.|TRBJ2-7|TRBD2|TRBV7-9
CASSLATSAYEQYF
TGTGCCAGCAGCTTAGCGACTAGCGCCTACGAGCAGTACTTC
>.|TRBJ2-2|TRBD2|TRBV10-3
CAITPDSTGTSGRAWFGELFF
TGTGCCATCACACCTGATTCAACCGGGACTAGCGGGAGGGCCTGGTTCGGGGAGCTGTTTTTT
>.|TRBJ1-3|.|TRBV28
CASSSTGTIGNTIYF
TGTGCCAGCAGTTCAACCGGGACTATAGGAAACACCATATATTTT
>.|TRBJ1-1|TRBD1|TRBV5-4
CASSETGQGSTEAFF
TGTGCCAGCAGCGAGACGGGACAGGGGAGCACTGAAGCTTTCTTT
>.|TRBJ2-3|TRBD1|TRBV15
CATSSSQGVGADTQYF
TGTGCCACCAGCAGCTCCCAGGGGGTCGGCGCAGATACGCAGTATTTT
>.|TRBJ2-7|TRBD2|TRBV28
CASSYQGLAGGRYEQYF
TGTGCCAGCAGTTACCAAGGACTAGCGGGAGGGAGGTACGAGCAGTACTTC
>.|TRBJ1-5|TRBD1|TRBV28
CASSRPGQGLNNQPQHF
TGTGCCAGCAGCCGACCGGGACAGGGGCTAAACAATCAGCCCCAGCATTTT
>.|TRBJ1-1|.|TRBV5-6
CASSLSSEAFF
TGTGCCAGCAGCTTATCCAGTGAAGCTTTCTTT
>.|TRBJ2-7|.|TRBV5-1
CASSLVVFGEQYF
TGCGCCAGCAGCTTGGTGGTCTTCGGGGAGCAGTACTTC
>.|TRBJ1-1|.|TRBV19
CASSIGGGAPEAFF
TGTGCCAGTAGTATCGGTGGAGGGGCGCCTGAAGCTTTCTTT
>.|TRBJ2-1|.|TRBV12-5
CASGYRNEQFF
TGTGCTAGTGGTTATAGGAATGAGCAGTTCTTC
>.|TRBJ1-1|.|TRBV7-8
CASSVRQFTEAFF
TGTGCCAGCAGCGTAAGACAGTTCACTGAAGCTTTCTTT
>.|TRBJ1-6|.|TRBV27
CASSPARGSSSYNSPLHF
TGTGCCAGCAGTCCTGCGCGGGGCAGTAGCTCCTATAATTCACCCCTCCACTTT
>.|TRBJ2-6|.|TRBV7-9
CASSSVGAGANVLTF
TGTGCCAGCAGCTCTGTTGGGGCGGGGGCCAACGTCCTGACTTTC
>.|TRBJ2-5|.|TRBV5-1
CASSSTPQETQYF
TGCGCCAGCAGCTCGACCCCACAAGAGACCCAGTACTTC
>.|TRBJ1-2|.|TRBV12-3/TRBV12-4
CASSPAIYGYTF
TGTGCCAGCAGCCCCGCAATCTATGGCTACACCTTC
>.|TRBJ1-1|TRBD1|TRBV19
CASSMMQGANEAFF
TGTGCCAGTAGTATGATGCAGGGGGCTAATGAAGCTTTCTTT
>.|TRBJ1-1|.|TRBV18
CASSPTVVMNTEAFF
TGTGCCAGCTCACCAACCGTAGTAATGAACACTGAAGCTTTCTTT
>.|TRBJ2-1|.|TRBV27
CASIPAIGGSRYNEQFF
TGTGCCAGCATCCCGGCAATAGGCGGGTCGAGATACAATGAGCAGTTCTTC
>.|TRBJ1-2|TRBD1|TRBV5-1
CASQGDSGYGYTF
TGCGCCAGCCAAGGGGACAGCGGTTATGGCTACACCTTC
>.|TRBJ1-1|TRBD1|TRBV28
CASSLETGGATEAFF
TGTGCCAGCAGTTTAGAGACAGGGGGCGCCACTGAAGCTTTCTTT
>.|TRBJ2-7|.|TRBV3-1/TRBV3-2
CASSRRDSSYEQYF
TGTGCCAGCAGCCGAAGGGACTCCTCCTACGAGCAGTACTTC
>.|TRBJ2-7|.|TRBV12-2
CASRLGGRGPYEQYF
TGTGCAAGTCGCTTGGGAGGGAGGGGCCCCTACGAGCAGTACTTC
>.|TRBJ2-5|TRBD2|TRBV3-1/TRBV3-2
CASSQGLAGLETQYF
TGTGCCAGCAGCCAGGGACTAGCGGGTCTAGAGACCCAGTACTTC
>.|TRBJ1-1|.|TRBV3-1/TRBV3-2
CASSQGRGGTIAEAFF
TGTGCCAGCAGCCAAGGTCGTGGAGGAACAATAGCTGAAGCTTTCTTT
>.|TRBJ2-1|TRBD2|TRBV27
CASGITGGPYNEQFF
TGTGCCAGCGGAATTACGGGAGGGCCATATAATGAGCAGTTCTTC
>once|TRBJ2-3|.|TRBV18
CASSPEGDTQYF
TGTGCCAGCTCGCCTGAGGGGGATACGCAGTATTTT
>.|TRBJ1-3|.|TRBV5-5
CASSLLSGTNSGNTIYF
TGTGCCAGCAGCTTGCTTAGTGGGACCAACTCTGGAAACACCATATATTTT
>.|TRBJ1-1|TRBD1|TRBV7-9
CASSPRQGGSEAFF
TGTGCCAGCAGCCCCAGACAGGGTGGGTCTGAAGCTTTCTTT
>.|TRBJ1-4|.|TRBV18
CASSPGTFNEKLFF
TGTGCCAGCTCACCCGGGACATTTAATGAAAAACTGTTTTTT
>.|TRBJ1-1|.|TRBV19
CASSGNTEAFF
TGTGCCAGTAGTGGGAACACTGAAGCTTTCTTT